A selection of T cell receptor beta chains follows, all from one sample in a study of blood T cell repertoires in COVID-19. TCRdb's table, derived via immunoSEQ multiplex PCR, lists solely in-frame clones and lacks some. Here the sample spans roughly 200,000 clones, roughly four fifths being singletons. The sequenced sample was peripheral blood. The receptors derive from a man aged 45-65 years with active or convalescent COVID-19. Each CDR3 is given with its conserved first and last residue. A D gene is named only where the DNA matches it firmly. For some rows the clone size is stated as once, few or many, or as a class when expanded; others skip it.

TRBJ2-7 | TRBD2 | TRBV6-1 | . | TGTGCCAGCAGTGAGCCGGGCGGGGGGGGCGCCTACGAGCAGTACTTC | CASSEPGGGGAYEQYF
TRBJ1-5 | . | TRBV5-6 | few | TGTGCCAGCAGCTACAGGGATAATAGCAATCAGCCCCAGCATTTT | CASSYRDNSNQPQHF
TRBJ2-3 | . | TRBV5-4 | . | TGTGCCAGCAGCGAACAGCCAGATACGCAGTATTTT | CASSEQPDTQYF
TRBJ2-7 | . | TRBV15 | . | TGTGCCACCAGCAGAGGGAGGCCGGAAACCTACGAGCAGTACTTC | CATSRGRPETYEQYF
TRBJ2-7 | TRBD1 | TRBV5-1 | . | TGCGCCAGCAGCTCAGGGCAGGGGGCCAACGAGCAGTACTTC | CASSSGQGANEQYF
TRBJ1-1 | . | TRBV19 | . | TGTGCCAGTAGTTTGCAGGGGATGAACACTGAAGCTTTCTTT | CASSLQGMNTEAFF
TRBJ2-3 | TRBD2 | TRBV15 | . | TGTGCCACCAGCAGAGATGGGGGGGGACGAGTTACGCAGTATTTT | CATSRDGGGRVTQYF
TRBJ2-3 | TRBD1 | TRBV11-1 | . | TGTGCCAGCAGCTCGACAGGGGGAGATACGCAGTATTTT | CASSSTGGDTQYF
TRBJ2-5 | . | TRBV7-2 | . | TGTGCCAGCAGGAGTCCGGGATCTCAAGAGACCCAGTACTTC | CASRSPGSQETQYF
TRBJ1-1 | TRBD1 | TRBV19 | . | TGTGCCAGTAGTCCGTCAGGGGGTACTGAAGCTTTCTTT | CASSPSGGTEAFF
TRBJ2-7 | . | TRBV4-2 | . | TGTGCCAGCAGCCACCCGGTAGAAAAGCAGTACTTC | CASSHPVEKQYF
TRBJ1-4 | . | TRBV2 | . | TGTGCCAGCAGTGCCCGGGGGGCGATGGGAGGAACTGAAAAACTGTTTTTT | CASSARGAMGGTEKLFF
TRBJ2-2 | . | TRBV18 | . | TGTGCCAGCTCACGAGACAGCTTGAACACCGGGGAGCTGTTTTTT | CASSRDSLNTGELFF
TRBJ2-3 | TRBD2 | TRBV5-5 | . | TGTGCCAGCAGCTTCCTAGCGGGCACAGATACGCAGTATTTT | CASSFLAGTDTQYF
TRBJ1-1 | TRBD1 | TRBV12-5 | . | TGTGCTAGTGACTTGAACAGGGGAGGCACTGAAGCTTTCTTT | CASDLNRGGTEAFF
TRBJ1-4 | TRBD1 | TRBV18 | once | TGTGCCAGCTCACCCGGGACAGGAAGGACTGAAAAACTGTTTTTT | CASSPGTGRTEKLFF
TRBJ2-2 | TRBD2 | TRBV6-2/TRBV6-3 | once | TGTGCCAGCAGTTACCCATCTAGCGGGGGGCCCAAGAACACCGGGGAGCTGTTTTTT | CASSYPSSGGPKNTGELFF
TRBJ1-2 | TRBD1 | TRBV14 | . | TGTGCCAGCAGCCAAGAACAGGGGGCGAGCTATGGCTACACCTTC | CASSQEQGASYGYTF
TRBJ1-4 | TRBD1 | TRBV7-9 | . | TGTGCCAGCAGCTTCCCGGGACAGGTGAATGAAAAACTGTTTTTT | CASSFPGQVNEKLFF
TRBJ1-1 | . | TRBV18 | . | TGTGCCAGCTCACCACCGGCCAGTCTGAACACTGAAGCTTTCTTT | CASSPPASLNTEAFF
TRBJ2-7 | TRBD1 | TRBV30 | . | TGTGCCTGGAGTTGGGCAGGGGGTACCGAGCAGTACTTC | CAWSWAGGTEQYF
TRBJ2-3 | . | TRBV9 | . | TGTGCCAGCAGCGAGAGGGCGGTGGGAGACACAGATACGCAGTATTTT | CASSERAVGDTDTQYF
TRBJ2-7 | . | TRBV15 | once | TGTGCCACCAGCAGCACTAGCAGGGTCTACGAGCAGTACTTC | CATSSTSRVYEQYF
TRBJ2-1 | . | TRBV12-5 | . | TGTGCTAGTGGCCGGCTTAGGGGTTCCTACAATGAGCAGTTCTTC | CASGRLRGSYNEQFF
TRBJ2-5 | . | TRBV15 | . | TGTGCCACCAGCAGAGAGATGAGCTACCAAGAGACCCAGTACTTC | CATSREMSYQETQYF
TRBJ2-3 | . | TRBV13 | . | TGTGCCAGCAGCTCACCGGGACGGACTAACACAGATACGCAGTATTTT | CASSSPGRTNTDTQYF
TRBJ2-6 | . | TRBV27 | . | TGTGCCAGCAGTATATATCAGGGGTTTGGGGCCAACGTCCTGACTTTC | CASSIYQGFGANVLTF
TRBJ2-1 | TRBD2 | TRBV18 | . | TGTGCCAGCTCGACTAGCGGGGGGGATAATGAGCAGTTCTTC | CASSTSGGDNEQFF
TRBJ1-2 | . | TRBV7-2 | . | TGTGCCAGCAGCTTGATGCCAAGGGGGAGCTACACCTTC | CASSLMPRGSYTF
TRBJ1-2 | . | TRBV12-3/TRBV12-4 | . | TGTGCCAGCAGTCCAGGAGGGCCTTATGGCTACACCTTC | CASSPGGPYGYTF
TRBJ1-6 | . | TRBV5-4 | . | TGTGCCAGCAGCCCGGACCAGGAGGGTAATTCACCCCTCCACTTT | CASSPDQEGNSPLHF
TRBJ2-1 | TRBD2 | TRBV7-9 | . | TGTGCCAGCAGCCTCGGGACTAGCGGGTACAATGAGCAGTTCTTC | CASSLGTSGYNEQFF
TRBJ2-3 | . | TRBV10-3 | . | TGTGCCATCAGTGAGTCGCAGGATGGTCGGCTCCTCACAGATACGCAGTATTTT | CAISESQDGRLLTDTQYF
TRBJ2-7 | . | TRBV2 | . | TGTGCCAGCACTTTAGGGGGGGGCTACGAGCAGTACTTC | CASTLGGGYEQYF
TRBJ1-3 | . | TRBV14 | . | TGTGCCAGCAGCCCCGATCTAGCGGGAAACACCATATATTTT | CASSPDLAGNTIYF
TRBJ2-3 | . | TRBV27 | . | TGTGCCAGCAACCCGGACAGTAGCACAGATACGCAGTATTTT | CASNPDSSTDTQYF
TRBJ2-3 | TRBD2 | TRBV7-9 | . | TGTGCCAGCAGCCTGGGACTAGCGGGGGCCGGAGATACGCAGTATTTT | CASSLGLAGAGDTQYF
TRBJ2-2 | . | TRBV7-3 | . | TGTGCCAGCAGCTTAACGAGGAACACCGGGGAGCTGTTTTTT | CASSLTRNTGELFF
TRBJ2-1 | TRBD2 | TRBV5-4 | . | TGTGCCAGCAGCTTGGCGGCTAGCGGTTTATACAATGAGCAGTTCTTC | CASSLAASGLYNEQFF
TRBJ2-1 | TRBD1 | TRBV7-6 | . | TGTGCCCGCCTTGAAGACAGGGGCCCTTCGAGCTCCTACAATGAGCAGTTCTTC | CARLEDRGPSSSYNEQFF
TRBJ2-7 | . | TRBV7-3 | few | TGTGCCAGCAGCCTCCTCGGCGGATCCTACGAGCAGTACTTC | CASSLLGGSYEQYF
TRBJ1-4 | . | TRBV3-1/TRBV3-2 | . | TGTGCCAGCAGCCAAGACCCACCAGCATTGGAGGAAAAACTGTTTTTT | CASSQDPPALEEKLFF
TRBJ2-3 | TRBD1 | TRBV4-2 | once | TGTGCCAGCAGCCACCCGGACAGGGTCCCAGATACGCAGTATTTT | CASSHPDRVPDTQYF
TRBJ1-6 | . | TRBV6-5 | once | TGTGCCAGTCGAGGTGGGGGCCTGACACCCCTCCACTTT | CASRGGGLTPLHF
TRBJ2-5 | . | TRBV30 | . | TGTGCCTGGAGTGCGCGGGAGACCCAGTACTTC | CAWSARETQYF
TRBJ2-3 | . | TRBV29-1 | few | TGCAGCGTTGGTAGCCCCGGGTACACAGATACGCAGTATTTT | CSVGSPGYTDTQYF